The 3 T cell receptor beta chains given below trace back to one sample, sequenced in a study of shared clonotypes between healthy human individuals. Profiled with immunoSEQ multiplex PCR; TCRdb holds only in-frame clones, not every one. This sample carries 2.3 million or so clones, approximately 95% of them seen once, and the ten largest clones take 0.39%. Sequencing was done on a sample of naive CD4+ T cells from PBMCs. Stated subset: CD45RA+ positively selected. These receptors came from a man younger than 35 in good health. Some clones in this sample may be carry-over from other donors' samples.

V usage is TRBV9 and J usage is TRBJ2-3, with 7 bases aligning to TRBD1. Germline values: CDR1 SGDLS, CDR2 YYNGEE. The CDR3 is 17 residues long. The J segment lost 4 bases and the V segment lost 1 base, leaving 12 bases of the junction unmatched. The CDR3 loop is CASSVPRGQDASDTQYF. The CDR3 region has the DNA TGTGCCAGCAGCGTACCCCGCGGACAGGATGCGTCAGATACGCAGTATTTT.

Regarding this clone: In the same sample, other DNA sequences code for this CDR3. V is TRBV5-1 and J is TRBJ2-3; D not certain. The length of the CDR3 is 14 residues. Germline CDR1 is SGHRS and CDR2 is YFSETQ. V lost 2 bases and J lost 5, with 12 bases in between. The CDR3 loop is CASSLVGPGDTQYF. DNA for the CDR3: TGCGCCAGCAGCTTAGTCGGGCCCGGAGATACGCAGTATTTT.

This chain uses TRBV9 with TRBJ2-1; 7 nucleotides agree with TRBD2. CDR1 is SGDLS and CDR2 is YYNGEE in the germline V gene. The CDR3 runs 16 residues. V was clipped by 0 bases and J by 6 bases; unmatched bases: 9. CDR3 in DNA: TGTGCCAGCAGCGTAGCTACTAGGACTAGGGGCAATGAGCAGTTCTTC. It encodes CASSVATRTRGNEQFF.